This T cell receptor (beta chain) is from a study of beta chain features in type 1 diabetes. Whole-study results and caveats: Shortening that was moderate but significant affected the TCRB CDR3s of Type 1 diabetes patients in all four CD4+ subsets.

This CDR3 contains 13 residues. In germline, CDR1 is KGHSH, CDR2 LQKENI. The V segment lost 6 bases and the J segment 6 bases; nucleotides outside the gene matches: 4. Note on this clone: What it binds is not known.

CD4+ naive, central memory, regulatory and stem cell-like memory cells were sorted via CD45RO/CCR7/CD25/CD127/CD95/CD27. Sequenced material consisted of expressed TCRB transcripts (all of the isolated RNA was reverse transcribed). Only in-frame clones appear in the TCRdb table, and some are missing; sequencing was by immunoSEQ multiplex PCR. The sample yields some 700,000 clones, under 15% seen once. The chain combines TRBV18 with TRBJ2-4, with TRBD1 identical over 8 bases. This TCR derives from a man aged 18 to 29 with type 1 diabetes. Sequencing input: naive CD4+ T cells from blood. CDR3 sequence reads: CASSIGQGNIQYF. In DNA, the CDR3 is TGTGCCAGCTCGATCGGACAGGGAAACATTCAGTACTTC.